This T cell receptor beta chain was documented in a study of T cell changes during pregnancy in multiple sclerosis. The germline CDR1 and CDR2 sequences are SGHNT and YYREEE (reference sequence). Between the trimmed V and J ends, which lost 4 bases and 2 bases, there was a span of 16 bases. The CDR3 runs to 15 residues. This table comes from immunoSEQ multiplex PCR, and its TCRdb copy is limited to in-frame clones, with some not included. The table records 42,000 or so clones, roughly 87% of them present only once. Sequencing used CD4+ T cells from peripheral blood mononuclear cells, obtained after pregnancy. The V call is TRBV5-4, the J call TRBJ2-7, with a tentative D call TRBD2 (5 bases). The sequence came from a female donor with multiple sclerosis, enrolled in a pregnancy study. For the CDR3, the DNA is TGTGCCAGCAGCCCGGGGAGACAAACAACCTACGAGCAGTACTTC. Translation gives CASSPGRQTTYEQYF.